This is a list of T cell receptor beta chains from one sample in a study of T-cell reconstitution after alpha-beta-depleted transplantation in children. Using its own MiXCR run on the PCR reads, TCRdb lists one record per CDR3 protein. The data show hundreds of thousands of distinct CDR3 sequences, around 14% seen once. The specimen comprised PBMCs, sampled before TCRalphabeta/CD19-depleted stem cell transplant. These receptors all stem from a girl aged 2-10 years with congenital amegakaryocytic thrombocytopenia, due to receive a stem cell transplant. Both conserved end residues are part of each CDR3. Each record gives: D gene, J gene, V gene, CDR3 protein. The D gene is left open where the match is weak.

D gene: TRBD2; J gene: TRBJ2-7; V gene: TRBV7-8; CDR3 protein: CASSLEAWSGRTYYEQYF
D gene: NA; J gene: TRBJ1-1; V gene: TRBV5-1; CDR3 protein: CASSFAGRGEAFF
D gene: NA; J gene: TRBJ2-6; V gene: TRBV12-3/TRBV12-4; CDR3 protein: CASTRFSGSSGANVLTF
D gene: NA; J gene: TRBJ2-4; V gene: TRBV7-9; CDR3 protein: CASSQEDIQYF
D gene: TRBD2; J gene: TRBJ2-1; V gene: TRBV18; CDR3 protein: CASSPRVGRAVDEQFF
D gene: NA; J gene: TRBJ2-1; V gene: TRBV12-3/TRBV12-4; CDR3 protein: CASSPRKMNEQFF
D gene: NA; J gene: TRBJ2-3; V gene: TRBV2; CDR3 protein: CASRRQDSTDTQYF
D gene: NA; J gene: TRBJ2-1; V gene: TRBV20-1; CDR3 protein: CSANAGSRIQFF
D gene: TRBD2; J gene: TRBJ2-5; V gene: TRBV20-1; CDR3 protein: CSARGREGEETQYF
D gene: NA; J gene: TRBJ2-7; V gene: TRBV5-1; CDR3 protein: CASSSGLASRDEQYF
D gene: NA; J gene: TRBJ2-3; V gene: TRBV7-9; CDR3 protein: CASSPSTTSDTQYF
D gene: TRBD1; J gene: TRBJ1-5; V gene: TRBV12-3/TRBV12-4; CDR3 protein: CASSRRDGQGSQPQHF
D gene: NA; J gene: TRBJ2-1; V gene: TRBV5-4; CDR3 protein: CASSPEVGSEQFF
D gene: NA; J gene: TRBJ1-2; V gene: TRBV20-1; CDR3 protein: CSARETGRYTF
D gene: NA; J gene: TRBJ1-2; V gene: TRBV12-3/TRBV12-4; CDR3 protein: CALRENYGYTF
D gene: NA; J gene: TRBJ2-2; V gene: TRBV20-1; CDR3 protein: CSATRDPRTGELFF
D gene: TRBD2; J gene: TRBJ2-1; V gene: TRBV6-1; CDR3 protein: CASSPPGLESVGFF
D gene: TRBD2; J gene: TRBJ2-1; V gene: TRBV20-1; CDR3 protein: CSARDPSGRYNEQFF
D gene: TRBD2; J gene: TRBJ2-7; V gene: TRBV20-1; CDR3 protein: CSARERELSPEQYF
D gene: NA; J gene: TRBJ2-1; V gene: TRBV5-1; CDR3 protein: CASSPMRAGLYNEQFF
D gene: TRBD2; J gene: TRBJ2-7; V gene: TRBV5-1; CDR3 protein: CASSRTLAEGLYEQYF
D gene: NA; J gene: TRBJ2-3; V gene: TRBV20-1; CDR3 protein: CSATRDFSDTQYF
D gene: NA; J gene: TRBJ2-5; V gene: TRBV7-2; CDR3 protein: CASSVRGNSEETQYF
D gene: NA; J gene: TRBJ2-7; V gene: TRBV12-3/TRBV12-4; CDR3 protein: CASSWGQLAYEQYF
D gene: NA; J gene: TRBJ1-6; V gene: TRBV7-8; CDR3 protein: CASSLRGGHNSPLHF
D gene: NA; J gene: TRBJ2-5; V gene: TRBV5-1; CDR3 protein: CASSKSQIQETQYF
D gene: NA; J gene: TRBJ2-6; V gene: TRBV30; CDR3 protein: CAWSFGPFGANVLTF
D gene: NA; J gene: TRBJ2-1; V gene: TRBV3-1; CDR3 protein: CASSHNSRGPFDEQFF
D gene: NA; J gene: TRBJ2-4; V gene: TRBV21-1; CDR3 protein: CASSRSGNIQYF
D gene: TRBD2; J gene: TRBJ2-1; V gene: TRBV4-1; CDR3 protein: CASSQHLLAGGYNEQFF
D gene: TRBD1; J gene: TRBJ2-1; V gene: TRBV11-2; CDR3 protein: CASSLAQGDEQFF
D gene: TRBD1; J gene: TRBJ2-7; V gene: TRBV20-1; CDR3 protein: CSARTGGRYEQYF
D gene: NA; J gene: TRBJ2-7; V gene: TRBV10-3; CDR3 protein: CAIRGDDEQYF
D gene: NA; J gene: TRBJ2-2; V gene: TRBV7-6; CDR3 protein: CASSLGGPYGELFF
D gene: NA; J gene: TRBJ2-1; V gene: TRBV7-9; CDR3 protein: CASSSGTGQFF